The T cell receptor (beta chain) described here comes from a study of tumor-infiltrating lymphocytes in oesophageal squamous cell carcinoma. This clonotype appeared a few times. Trimming removed 7 bases from V and 5 bases from J; junction bases left unmatched: 6. The germline CDR1 and CDR2 sequences are SGHTA and FQGNSA. The CDR3 covers 13 residues. MiXCR, applied by TCRdb to the PCR reads, yields one record per CDR3 protein. The repertoire holds just under 20,000 distinct CDR3 sequences, less than 45% seen once, with roughly 42% in the top ten. The source is a male donor with esophageal squamous cell carcinoma. The material sequenced was esophageal tumor tissue. The chain carries TRBV7-2 and TRBJ2-5; TRBD1 matches at 8 bases. CDR3 loop: CASKPGGRETQYF. The CDR3 bases are TGTGCCAGCAAGCCAGGGGGCAGGGAGACCCAGTACTTC.